This T cell receptor beta chain comes out of a study of T-cell memory formation after mild COVID-19. Study details: In these data, TCR clusters were largely donor specific. Regarding the study as a whole: Balance between CD4 and CD8 was seen in clones contracting day 15 to 85, and a CD4+ lean was seen in later expanders. Pre-infection memory harbored some responding clones, suggesting cross-reactive memory joined. Of the contracting clones, CD4+ ones lay mainly in CM and EM, and CD8+ ones in EMRA.

TCRdb re-analysed the 5' RACE reads in MiXCR, keeping a single row per CDR3 protein. This sample has 250,000 to 300,000 distinct CDR3 sequences, with about a sixth found just once. The sample holds a few counts of this clonotype. What it recognizes is unknown. Germline V gene data show CDR1 as SEHNR and CDR2 as FQNEAQ (reference sequence). The ends were cut back, 5 bases at V and 6 bases at J, with 9 bases in the middle. The CDR3 length is 12 residues. The V gene is TRBV7-9, the J gene TRBJ2-3; no clear D gene. The clonotype was recovered from a man between 18 and 35 years old who had mild COVID-19 (a few samples of this study predate the infection). Cell type and time point are not known. Source material: PBMCs or a T cell subset sorted from them (not recorded which). CDR3 nucleotides: TGTGCCAGCAGCGCGAAGCCGGATACGCAGTATTTT. Protein sequence: CASSAKPDTQYF.